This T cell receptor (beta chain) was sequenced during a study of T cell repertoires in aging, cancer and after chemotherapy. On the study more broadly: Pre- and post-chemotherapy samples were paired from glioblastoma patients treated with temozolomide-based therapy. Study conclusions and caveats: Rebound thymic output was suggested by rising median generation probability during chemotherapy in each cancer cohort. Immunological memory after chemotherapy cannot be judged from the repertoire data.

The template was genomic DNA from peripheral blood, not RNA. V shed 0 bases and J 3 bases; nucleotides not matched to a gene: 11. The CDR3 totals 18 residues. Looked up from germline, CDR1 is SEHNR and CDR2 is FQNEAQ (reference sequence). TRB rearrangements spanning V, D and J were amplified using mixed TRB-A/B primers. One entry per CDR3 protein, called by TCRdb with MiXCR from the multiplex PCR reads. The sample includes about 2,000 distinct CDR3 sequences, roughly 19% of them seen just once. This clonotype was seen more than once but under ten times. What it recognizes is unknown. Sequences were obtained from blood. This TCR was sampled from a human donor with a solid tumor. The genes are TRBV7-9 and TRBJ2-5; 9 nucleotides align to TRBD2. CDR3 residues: CASSLARGSGREEETQYF. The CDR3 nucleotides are TGTGCCAGCAGCTTAGCCCGTGGTAGCGGGAGAGAAGAAGAGACCCAGTACTTC.